This record looks at one T cell receptor beta chain sequence and its context. This entry comes from a study of blood T cells in healthy people across ages. Alongside a J-beta primer mix, a sample-barcoded 5' primer served in a second PCR lasting about 7 to 11 cycles. Using its own MiXCR run on the 5' RACE reads, TCRdb lists one record per CDR3 protein. The table lists just under 750,000 distinct CDR3 sequences, about 24% of them singletons, with around a fifth in the top ten. With 6 bases clipped from V and 5 bases from J, the junction kept 4 bases outside the gene matches. CDR1 MDHEN and CDR2 SYDVKM come from the germline V gene. The CDR3 is 13 amino acids.

Source material: blood. The genes are TRBV28 and TRBJ2-5; 9 bases fit TRBD2. The clonotype was recovered from a man aged 65-85 years in good health. The chain's CDR3 is CASRRGGLETQYF. CDR3 bases: TGTGCCAGCAGGCGGGGGGGCCTTGAGACCCAGTACTTC.